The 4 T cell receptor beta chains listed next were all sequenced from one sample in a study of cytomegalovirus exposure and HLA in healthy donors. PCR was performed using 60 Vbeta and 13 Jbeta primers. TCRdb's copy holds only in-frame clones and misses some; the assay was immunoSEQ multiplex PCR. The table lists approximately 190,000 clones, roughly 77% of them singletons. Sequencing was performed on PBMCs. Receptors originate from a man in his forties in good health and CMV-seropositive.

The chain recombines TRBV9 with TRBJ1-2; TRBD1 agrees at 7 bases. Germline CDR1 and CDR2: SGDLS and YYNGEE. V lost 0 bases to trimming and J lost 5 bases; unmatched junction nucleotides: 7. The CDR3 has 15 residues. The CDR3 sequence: CASSVAIGQAYGYTF. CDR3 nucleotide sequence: TGTGCCAGCAGCGTAGCTATCGGACAGGCGTATGGCTACACCTTC. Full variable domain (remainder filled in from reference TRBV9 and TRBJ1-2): DSGVTQTPKHLITATGQRVTLRCSPRSGDLSVYWYQQSLDQGLQFLIQYYNGEERAKGNILERFSAQQFPDLHSELNLSSLELGDSALYFCASSVAIGQAYGYTFGSGTRLTVV.

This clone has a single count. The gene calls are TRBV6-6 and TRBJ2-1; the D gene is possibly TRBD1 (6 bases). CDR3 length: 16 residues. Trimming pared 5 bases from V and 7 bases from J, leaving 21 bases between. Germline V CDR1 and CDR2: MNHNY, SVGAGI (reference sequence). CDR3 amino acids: CASSRRIAGTTNEQFF. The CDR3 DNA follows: TGTGCCAGCAGTCGAAGAATTGCCGGGACAACTAATGAGCAGTTCTTC.

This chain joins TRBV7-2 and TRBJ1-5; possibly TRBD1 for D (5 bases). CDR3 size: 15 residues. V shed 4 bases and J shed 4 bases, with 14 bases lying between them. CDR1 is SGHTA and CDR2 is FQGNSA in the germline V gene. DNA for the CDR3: TGTGCCAGCAGCTCCGTGACGGGGGATAATCAGCCCCAGCATTTT. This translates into CASSSVTGDNQPQHF. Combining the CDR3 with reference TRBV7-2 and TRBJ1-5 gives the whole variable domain GAGVSQSPSNKVTEKGKDVELRCDPISGHTALYWYRQSLGQGLEFLIYFQGNSAPDKSGLPSDRFSAERTGGSVSTLTIQRTQQEDSAVYLCASSSVTGDNQPQHFGDGTRLSIL.

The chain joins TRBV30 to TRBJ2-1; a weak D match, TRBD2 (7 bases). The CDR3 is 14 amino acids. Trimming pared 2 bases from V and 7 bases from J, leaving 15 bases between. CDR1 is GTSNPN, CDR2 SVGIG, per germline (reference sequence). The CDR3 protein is CAWSRAGRGNEQFF. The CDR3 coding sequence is TGTGCCTGGAGTCGAGCGGGAAGGGGGAATGAGCAGTTCTTC.